The rows below give T cell receptor beta chains drawn from one sample of a study of type 1 regulatory T cells. MiXCR was run by TCRdb on the reads, yielding one entry per CDR3 protein. There are tens of thousands of distinct CDR3 sequences in the sample; around 21% occur only once, and roughly 8.3% lies in the top ten. Antigens for these TCRs are unknown. Sequenced material: cultured type 1 regulatory T (Tr1) cells, either the whole culture or a sorted fraction (not recorded which). The origin of the receptors is a human donor in good health. The CDR3 runs from the conserved cysteine through the conserved F or W. D genes are given only for firm matches. Clone size is not always given. Where it is, it says once, few, many or a class for expanded clones.

d_gene,j_gene,v_gene,abundance,CDR3nt,CDR3aa
TRBD2,TRBJ2-3,TRBV7-9,few,TGTGCCAGCAGCTCTAGCGGGAGGGATACGCAGTATTTT,CASSSSGRDTQYF
NA,TRBJ2-1,TRBV15,many,TGTGCCACCAGCAGAGTATCGGGGCTCTACAATGAGCAGTTCTTC,CATSRVSGLYNEQFF
NA,TRBJ2-3,TRBV18,NA,TGTGCCAGCTCACCACCCGGGCTCCTACAGGAGCGGGATACGCAGTATTTT,CASSPPGLLQERDTQYF
NA,TRBJ2-5,TRBV30,many,TGTGCCTGGAGTGTAGGCGGGGGCGCCCAGGAGACCCAGTACTTC,CAWSVGGGAQETQYF
TRBD2,TRBJ2-1,TRBV5-1,many,TGCGCCAGCAGCTTGCGGACTAGCGGGAGCTATGAGCAGTTCTTC,CASSLRTSGSYEQFF
NA,TRBJ1-5,TRBV20-1,NA,TGCAGTGCTAGAGAAGGGGGTCAGCCCCAGCATTTT,CSAREGGQPQHF
TRBD1,TRBJ2-1,TRBV15,NA,TGTACCACCAGCAGAGGCCGGGACAGGGGGATCAATGAGCAGTTCTTC,CTTSRGRDRGINEQFF
NA,TRBJ2-7,TRBV20-1,few,TGCAGTGCTAGAAAAATGGAGGGGCAGGAGTACTTC,CSARKMEGQEYF
NA,TRBJ1-6,TRBV3-1,few,TGTGCCAGCAGCCAAGTCGACACCCCCGATTCACCCCTCCACTTT,CASSQVDTPDSPLHF
NA,TRBJ2-3,TRBV24-1,NA,TGTGCCACCAGGCAGCCTAGCACAGATACGCAGTATTTT,CATRQPSTDTQYF
NA,TRBJ1-5,TRBV29-1,NA,TGCAGCGTTGCCTACAGCAAAGATCAGCCCCAGCATTTT,CSVAYSKDQPQHF
NA,TRBJ1-5,TRBV6-1,many,TGTGCCAGCAGTTTCGACAGAGCAAATCAGCCCCAGCATTTT,CASSFDRANQPQHF
NA,TRBJ2-1,TRBV2,few,TGTGCCAGCAAGGGGGACAAGTACAATGAGCAGTTCTTC,CASKGDKYNEQFF
TRBD2,TRBJ2-1,TRBV19,few,TGTGCCAGTCGGGTGCTAGCGGGTGATGAGCAGTTCTTC,CASRVLAGDEQFF
NA,TRBJ2-3,TRBV7-2,NA,TGTGCCAGCAGCAGCTCAGTGGATACGCAGTATTTT,CASSSSVDTQYF